This TCR beta chain derives from a study of blood T cells in healthy people across ages. Together with a sample-barcoded 5' primer, a J-beta primer mix was included in a second PCR lasting roughly 6 to 12 cycles. A single record per CDR3 protein comes from TCRdb applying MiXCR to the 5' RACE reads. The sample contains roughly 1.5 million distinct CDR3 sequences, under 55% of which appear only once. This CDR3 comprises 14 residues. The trim removed 4 bases at V and 4 bases at J, leaving 7 bases unmatched. Per the germline V gene, CDR1 is SQVTM and CDR2 is ANQGSEA. V and J are TRBV29-1 and TRBJ2-3; 8 nucleotides agree with TRBD1. The sequencing sample was made of blood. The receptor was derived from a woman under 30 in good health. The CDR3 here is CSVVRQGSADTQYF. The CDR3 DNA reads TGCAGCGTTGTAAGACAGGGGTCCGCAGATACGCAGTATTTT.